The 31 T cell receptor beta chains given below trace back to one sample, sequenced in a study of T cell responses to AZD1222 COVID-19 vaccine. Generated by immunoSEQ multiplex PCR, the TCRdb table keeps only in-frame clones and is missing some. Here the sample spans some 130,000 clones, about 85% being singletons. Material: peripheral blood, obtained 28 days after the second AZD1222 dose. Every receptor here comes from an adult who received the AZD1222 COVID-19 vaccine.

This sequence joins TRBV5-4 and TRBJ1-2, with 9 positions matching TRBD1. The J segment lost 5 bases and the V segment lost 4 bases, leaving 6 bases of the junction unmatched. This CDR3 is 14 amino acids long. Germline V gene sequence: CDR1 SGHNT, CDR2 YYREEE (reference sequence). Written as DNA, the CDR3 is TGTGCCAGCAGCAGAGGGACAGGGAAGTATGGCTACACCTTC. Translating gives CASSRGTGKYGYTF.

The chain is built from TRBV9 and TRBJ2-7, with 7 bases fitting TRBD1. Per the germline V gene, CDR1 is SGDLS and CDR2 is YYNGEE. The V gene end was trimmed by 4 bases and the J gene end by 1 base; junction bases not matched to a gene: 5. The CDR3 extends over 14 amino acids. The CDR3 bases are TGTGCCAGCAGCCCGACAGGGTCTTCCTACGAGCAGTACTTC. Amino acids: CASSPTGSSYEQYF.

The chain employs TRBV4-2 and TRBJ1-2; D is ambiguous. Trimming pared 3 bases from V and 3 bases from J, leaving 8 bases between. The CDR3 extends over 13 amino acids. In germline, CDR1 is LGHNA, CDR2 YNFKEQ. This CDR3 is CASSQDGHYGYTF. The CDR3 DNA reads TGTGCCAGCAGCCAGGACGGACACTATGGCTACACCTTC.

The rearrangement links TRBV27 to TRBJ1-6; no clear D gene. CDR1 and CDR2 (germline): MNHEY, SMNVEV (reference sequence). Trimming stripped 8 bases from V and 4 bases from J, with 12 bases between. This CDR3 is 14 amino acids long. CDR3 in amino acids: CASADREYNSPLHF. CDR3 in DNA: TGTGCCAGCGCCGACCGGGAGTATAATTCACCCCTCCACTTT.

The rearrangement joins TRBV29-1 to TRBJ1-2; 7 nucleotides match TRBD1. V lost 7 bases and J lost 5; bases outside the gene matches: 10. In germline, CDR1 is SQVTM, CDR2 ANQGSEA. CDR3 length: 13 amino acids. CDR3 sequence (DNA): TGCAGCGGAGGAGGGGGCCCGGGGTATGGCTACACCTTC. Translation gives CSGGGGPGYGYTF.

The J gene is TRBJ1-1, the V gene TRBV19; TRBD1 aligns across 7 bases. The CDR3 covers 13 residues. The V gene end was trimmed by 6 bases and the J gene end by 5 bases; junction bases not matched to a gene: 6. Germline CDR1 LNHDA, CDR2 SQIVND (reference sequence). DNA for the CDR3: TGTGCCAGTAGAGCGACAGGGCAGACTGAAGCTTTCTTT. Protein sequence: CASRATGQTEAFF.

J is TRBJ1-3 and V is TRBV18; TRBD1 is a possible D gene (6 bases). Germline loops: CDR1 KGHSH, CDR2 LQKENI. V was cut by 3 bases and J by 0 bases, with 12 bases left in between. CDR3 length: 16 amino acids. CDR3 nucleotides: TGTGCCAGCTCACCCGCGGACAGATACTCTGGAAACACCATATATTTT. Translated: CASSPADRYSGNTIYF.

The gene calls are TRBV5-1 and TRBJ1-2; D may be TRBD1 (5 bases). This CDR3 has 14 residues. V lost 4 bases and J 0 bases, leaving 10 bases between the germline ends. Per germline, CDR1 SGHRS and CDR2 YFSETQ. The CDR3 sequence is CASSPGPSNYGYTF. Written as DNA, the CDR3 is TGCGCCAGCAGCCCGGGGCCCTCTAACTATGGCTACACCTTC.

The chain links TRBV2 to TRBJ1-4, with TRBD1 matching 7 bases. Losses at the gene ends were 7 bases for V and 0 bases for J; bases not matched to a gene: 8. The CDR3 loop spans 16 amino acids. Germline-derived CDR1 and CDR2 are SNHLY and FYNNEI. The CDR3 DNA follows: TGTGCCAGCAACAGGGGAGGGCCCGCAACTAATGAAAAACTGTTTTTT. It translates to CASNRGGPATNEKLFF.

The chain joins TRBV7-3 to TRBJ2-6; D is perhaps TRBD2 (5 bases). V lost 2 bases and J 0 bases, leaving 11 bases between the germline ends. The germline gives CDR1 SGHTA, CDR2 FQGTGA. This CDR3 is 17 amino acids long. CDR3 bases: TGTGCCAGCAGCTTAGGTGGACTGCTCTCTGGGGCCAACGTCCTGACTTTC. The encoded protein is CASSLGGLLSGANVLTF.

This clone was found a few times. The rearrangement joins TRBV2 to TRBJ1-2; 7 bases fit TRBD1. With V trimmed by 5 bases and J by 4 bases, 7 bases remained unmatched. Germline-derived CDR1 and CDR2 are SNHLY and FYNNEI. The CDR3 has 14 residues. This CDR3 reads CASSPFRGSYGYTF. The CDR3 DNA reads as TGTGCCAGCAGTCCCTTCAGGGGGTCCTATGGCTACACCTTC.

The DNA for the CDR3 is TGTGCCAGCAGTAAATATCCGGGACAGGAGTTCTATGGCTACACCTTC. The encoded protein is CASSKYPGQEFYGYTF. The chain has TRBV7-9 and TRBJ1-2; the match to TRBD1 covers 8 bases. This CDR3 region has 16 residues. The germline CDR1 and CDR2 sequences are SEHNR and FQNEAQ (reference sequence). Trimming at V came to 6 bases and at J to 4 bases, leaving 13 bases not matched to a gene.

This chain links TRBV11-2 with TRBJ1-2, with D possibly being TRBD1 (6 bases). The CDR3 runs 14 residues. Trimming shortened V by 1 base and J by 8 bases, and 14 bases separated the two germline ends. The germline V gene has CDR1 SGHAT and CDR2 FQNNGV. DNA for the CDR3: TGTGCCAGCAGCTTAGGCACAGGGTCGTGGGGCTACACCTTC. Its protein is CASSLGTGSWGYTF.

J is TRBJ1-5 and V is TRBV28; a weak D match, TRBD1 (6 bases). V lost 5 bases, J lost 0 bases, and 8 bases lay in between. Germline values: CDR1 MDHEN, CDR2 SYDVKM. The CDR3 loop spans 14 amino acids. This chain's CDR3 is CASSHRVSNQPQHF. The CDR3 DNA reads as TGTGCCAGCAGTCACAGGGTTAGCAATCAGCCCCAGCATTTT.

The genes are TRBV11-3 and TRBJ2-5; 12 bases agree with TRBD2. Germline V gives CDR1 SGHNT, CDR2 YENEEA. J gave up 2 bases and V 5 bases, and 3 bases lay outside the gene matches. This CDR3 contains 15 residues. CDR3 bases: TGTGCCAGCAGCCTGGGGACTAGCGGGCAAGAGACCCAGTACTTC. It translates to CASSLGTSGQETQYF.

This clone was recorded a few times. The V and J genes are TRBV4-1 and TRBJ2-7, with D possibly TRBD1 on 5 matching bases. CDR3 length: 17 amino acids. V was trimmed by 2 bases and J by 1 base, leaving 18 bases between them. Per the germline V gene, CDR1 is MGHRA and CDR2 is YSYEKL. CDR3 in amino acids: CASSQFLPLQGSYEQYF. The CDR3 DNA is TGCGCCAGCAGCCAATTCCTCCCACTGCAGGGTTCCTACGAGCAGTACTTC.

The rearrangement uses TRBV19 and TRBJ1-2, with D possibly matching TRBD1 (5 bases). The CDR3 is 13 residues long. V was pared by 0 bases and J by 8 bases, with 10 bases between. The germline V gene encodes CDR1 LNHDA and CDR2 SQIVND (reference sequence). The CDR3 reads CASSIDGDGGYTF. The CDR3 DNA reads TGTGCCAGTAGTATAGATGGGGACGGAGGCTACACCTTC.

The chain carries TRBV27 and TRBJ1-6, with D tentatively TRBD1 (5 bases). The CDR3 consists of 13 residues. CDR1 is MNHEY and CDR2 is SMNVEV in the germline V gene (reference sequence). The V end was cut by 0 bases, the J end by 13 bases, with 10 bases between. The CDR3 nucleotides read TGTGCCAGCAGTTTATCGTTGGGGGGGCCCCTCCACTTT. It codes for CASSLSLGGPLHF.

This clone was recorded only once. J is TRBJ1-2 and V is TRBV2; D is undetermined. Trimming removed 6 bases at V and 2 bases at J, with 7 bases between. The CDR3 loop spans 12 amino acids. The germline V gene has CDR1 SNHLY and CDR2 FYNNEI. This CDR3 reads CASSLTNYGYTF. CDR3 DNA: TGTGCCAGCAGCCTCACCAACTATGGCTACACCTTC.

The chain links TRBV4-2 to TRBJ1-1; perhaps TRBD1 as D (6 bases). CDR3 size: 15 residues. Trimming shortened V by 1 base and J by 0 bases, and 9 bases separated the two germline ends. Germline V lookup: CDR1 LGHNA, CDR2 YNFKEQ. CDR3 loop: CASSQGTAMNTEAFF. The CDR3 nucleotides are TGTGCCAGCAGCCAAGGGACAGCCATGAACACTGAAGCTTTCTTT.

This clone was seen a single time. The chain couples TRBV6-5 to TRBJ2-2; the match to TRBD1 covers 9 bases. This CDR3 is 15 amino acids long. Trimming at V came to 0 bases and at J to 6 bases, leaving 2 bases not matched to a gene. The germline V gene has CDR1 MNHEY and CDR2 SVGAGI. CDR3 sequence: CASSYSRTGAGELFF. DNA for the CDR3: TGTGCCAGCAGTTACTCCAGGACAGGGGCCGGGGAGCTGTTTTTT.

The genes are TRBV9 and TRBJ1-4; 7 bases are shared with TRBD1. V lost 4 bases, J lost 4 bases, and 7 bases stayed unmatched. The CDR3 extends over 15 amino acids. CDR1 SGDLS and CDR2 YYNGEE come from the germline V gene. CDR3 region: CASSPGDRINEKLFF. DNA for the CDR3: TGTGCCAGCAGCCCCGGGGACAGAATTAATGAAAAACTGTTTTTT.

This chain joins TRBV4-2 and TRBJ2-1; tentatively, D is TRBD1 (5 bases). The V and J ends lost 3 bases and 9 bases respectively, with 12 bases between them. The germline CDR1 and CDR2 sequences are LGHNA and YNFKEQ. CDR3 size: 13 residues. The CDR3 reads CASSQGRMGEQFF. CDR3 nucleotide sequence: TGTGCCAGCAGCCAGGGGCGGATGGGTGAGCAGTTCTTC.

For the CDR3, the DNA is TGTGCCTGGAGGAGGGGGGCTGGAAACACCATATATTTT. It specifies CAWRRGAGNTIYF. The chain uses TRBV30 and TRBJ1-3, with a tentative D call TRBD1 (6 bases). V was pared by 3 bases and J by 2 bases, with 8 bases between. This CDR3 region has 13 residues. Germline CDR1 reads GTSNPN; CDR2 reads SVGIG (reference sequence).

The sample holds a few counts of this clone. The rearrangement joins TRBV5-6 to TRBJ1-5; TRBD1 matches at 7 bases. There are 14 residues in the CDR3. Germline loops: CDR1 SGHDT, CDR2 YYEEEE. The V segment lost 4 bases and the J segment 7 bases; nucleotides outside the gene matches: 8. The CDR3 spells CASSPGGVFQPQHF. The CDR3 DNA is TGTGCCAGCAGCCCAGGGGGGGTTTTCCAGCCCCAGCATTTT.

V is TRBV11-1 and J is TRBJ1-6; D not resolved. Per germline, CDR1 SGHAT and CDR2 FQDESV (reference sequence). V lost 1 base and J 8 bases, leaving 6 bases between the germline ends. The CDR3 spans 13 residues. CDR3 residues: CASSLVEDSPLHF. CDR3 nucleotides: TGTGCCAGCAGCTTAGTAGAGGATTCACCCCTCCACTTT.

V is TRBV7-2 and J is TRBJ2-2, with a tentative D call TRBD1 (6 bases). Per the germline V gene, CDR1 is SGHTA and CDR2 is FQGNSA. Trimming cost V 2 bases and J 0 bases, with 7 bases left between them. CDR3 size: 15 residues. As DNA, the CDR3 is TGTGCCAGCAGCTTACAGGGGCCGAACACCGGGGAGCTGTTTTTT. Protein sequence: CASSLQGPNTGELFF.

The CDR3 sequence is CATSRQGFREPQHF. CDR3 DNA sequence: TGTGCCACCAGCAGACAGGGTTTTAGGGAGCCCCAGCATTTT. The V call is TRBV15, the J call TRBJ1-5; D might be TRBD1 (5 bases). Trimming cost V 2 bases and J 8 bases, with 13 bases left between them. Germline V gives CDR1 LNHNV, CDR2 YYDKDF (reference sequence). This CDR3 comprises 14 residues. Full variable domain (rest looked up from reference TRBV15 and TRBJ1-5): DAMVIQNPRYQVTQFGKPVTLSCSQTLNHNVMYWYQQKSSQAPKLLFHYYDKDFNNEADTPDNFQSRRPNTSFCFLDIRSPGLGDTAMYLCATSRQGFREPQHFGDGTRLSIL.

This chain links TRBV28 with TRBJ1-2; no clear D. Germline V lookup: CDR1 MDHEN, CDR2 SYDVKM. This CDR3 has 15 residues. V was pared by 3 bases and J by 4 bases, with 15 bases between. The CDR3 nucleotides are TGTGCCAGCAGTTTGACGGGAGGTAGGGTCTATGGCTACACCTTC. Protein product: CASSLTGGRVYGYTF.

This rearrangement joins TRBV5-4 to TRBJ2-7; TRBD2 matches 11 bases. In germline, CDR1 is SGHNT, CDR2 YYREEE (reference sequence). V lost 4 bases to trimming and J lost 2 bases; unmatched junction nucleotides: 5. This CDR3 spans 15 amino acids. CDR3 protein: CASSPKGLAAYEQYF. In nucleotides, the CDR3 is TGTGCCAGCAGCCCGAAGGGACTAGCGGCCTACGAGCAGTACTTC.

The chain is built from TRBV5-1 and TRBJ2-1; 14 bases agree with TRBD2. This CDR3 comprises 20 residues. Trimming at V came to 2 bases and at J to 5 bases, leaving 15 bases not matched to a gene. Germline V gives CDR1 SGHRS, CDR2 YFSETQ. CDR3 sequence (DNA): TGCGCCAGCAGCTTTCGTGGACTAGCGGGGGGTCCCCGCCTAAACAATGAGCAGTTCTTC. Encoded protein: CASSFRGLAGGPRLNNEQFF.